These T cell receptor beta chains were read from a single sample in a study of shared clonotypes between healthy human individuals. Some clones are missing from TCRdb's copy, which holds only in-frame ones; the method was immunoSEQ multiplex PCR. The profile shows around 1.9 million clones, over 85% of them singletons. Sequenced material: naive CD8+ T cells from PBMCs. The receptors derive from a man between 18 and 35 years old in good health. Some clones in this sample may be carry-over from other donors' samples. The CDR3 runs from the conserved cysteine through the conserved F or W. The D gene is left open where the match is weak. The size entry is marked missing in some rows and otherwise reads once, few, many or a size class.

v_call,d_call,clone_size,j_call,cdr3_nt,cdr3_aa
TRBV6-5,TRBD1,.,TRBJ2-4,TGTGCCAGCAGTTATGCCCCGGGACAGCTACCAAACATTCAGTACTTC,CASSYAPGQLPNIQYF
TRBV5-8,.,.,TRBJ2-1,TGTGCCAGCAGCCCCGCCGTGGCTAGCTGGGACAATGAGCAGTTCTTC,CASSPAVASWDNEQFF
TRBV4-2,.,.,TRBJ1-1,TGTGCCAGCAGCCAGGGGTGGAACACTGAAGCTTTCTTT,CASSQGWNTEAFF
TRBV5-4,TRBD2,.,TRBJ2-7,TGTGCCAGCAGCCTGGGACTAGACTACGAGCAGTACTTC,CASSLGLDYEQYF
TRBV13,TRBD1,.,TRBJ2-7,TGTGCCAGCAGCCCAGTGGGGACAGGACGCTACGAGCAGTACTTC,CASSPVGTGRYEQYF
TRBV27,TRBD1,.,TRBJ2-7,TGTGCCAGCAGTTCACATGCGGGACAGGCGCCCTACGAGCAGTACTTC,CASSSHAGQAPYEQYF
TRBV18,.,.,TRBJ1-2,TGTGCCAGCTCACGGTTAACAGGTTGGGACTATGGCTACACCTTC,CASSRLTGWDYGYTF
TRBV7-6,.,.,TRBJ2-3,TGTGCCAGCAGCGCCCAGGCTAGCGCGGTCACAGATACGCAGTATTTT,CASSAQASAVTDTQYF
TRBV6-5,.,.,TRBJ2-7,TGTGCCAGCAGTCGGGGATACGAGCAGTACTTC,CASSRGYEQYF
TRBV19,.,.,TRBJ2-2,TGTGCCAGTTGCGAGACCGGTGCGAACACCGGGGAGCTGTTTTTT,CASCETGANTGELFF
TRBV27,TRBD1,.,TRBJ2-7,TGTGCCAGCAGTTTACCGGGACAGAGCTCCTACGAGCAGTACTTC,CASSLPGQSSYEQYF
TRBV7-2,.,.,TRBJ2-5,TGTGCCAGCAGCTCATCGTATTTGGGGGGACGAGAGACCCAGTACTTC,CASSSSYLGGRETQYF
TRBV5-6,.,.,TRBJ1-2,TGTGCCAGCAGCTTCCCAGGGTGGTCCGGCTACACCTTC,CASSFPGWSGYTF
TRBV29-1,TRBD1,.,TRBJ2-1,TGCAGCGTTGACACAGGGGGCGCTTACAATGAGCAGTTCTTC,CSVDTGGAYNEQFF
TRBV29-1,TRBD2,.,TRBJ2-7,TGCAGCGGGGGACTAGCCAACGAGCAGTACTTC,CSGGLANEQYF
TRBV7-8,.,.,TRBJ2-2,TGTGCCAGCAGCTTACCTCAGGGTTCGCGTACCGGGGAGCTGTTTTTT,CASSLPQGSRTGELFF
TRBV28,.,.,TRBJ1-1,TGTGCCAGCTTGATAGTTTTTCAGTCTGGCACTGAAGCTTTCTTT,CASLIVFQSGTEAFF
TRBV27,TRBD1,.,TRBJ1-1,TGTGCCAGCAGTTTGGACAGGGGCACTGAAGCTTTCTTT,CASSLDRGTEAFF
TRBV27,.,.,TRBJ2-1,TGTGCCAGCAGCCCGTACGGAGGGGGGACTGAGCAGTTCTTC,CASSPYGGGTEQFF
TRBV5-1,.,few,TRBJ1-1,TGCGCCAGCAGCTACGGGAACACTGAAGCTTTCTTT,CASSYGNTEAFF
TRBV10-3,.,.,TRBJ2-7,TGTGCCATCAGTGAGTCTGGGGACACTGGCTCCTACGAGCAGTACTTC,CAISESGDTGSYEQYF
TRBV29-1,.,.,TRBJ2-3,TGCAGCGTTGGGGCGGGATCAGATACGCAGTATTTT,CSVGAGSDTQYF
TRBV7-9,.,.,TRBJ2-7,TGTGCCAGCAGCTTAGCGCTGGGGGACGAGCAGTACTTC,CASSLALGDEQYF